This TCR beta chain appears in the sequencing data of a study of cytomegalovirus exposure and HLA in healthy donors. For the study at large: Unique TCRs from HLA-typed donors, 80 million to 90 million of them, were held in an early data release. The study, taken as a whole, reports: The study dropped some indistinguishable V segments, TRBV6-2 and TRBV6-3 among them. Three CMV-associated chains proved CMV antigen-specific in vitro. As immune exposure information, only CMV serostatus was available.

The junction had 4 bases not matched to a gene; V was cut back by 6 bases and J by 9 bases. The CDR3 is 12 amino acids. From germline, CDR1 is KGHSH and CDR2 LQKENI. In the case of this clone: Antigen unknown.

The PCR contained 60 Vbeta and 13 Jbeta primers. Produced via immunoSEQ multiplex PCR; TCRdb's table is partial and in-frame only. The sample shows around 83,000 clones, around four fifths of them seen only once. Sequenced sample: PBMCs. This clonotype originated in a male donor in good health and CMV-seropositive. The rearrangement links TRBV18 to TRBJ2-1, with 8 bases lining up with TRBD1. For the CDR3, the DNA is TGTGCCAGCTCGCCTGACAGGGGTGAGCAGTTCTTC. Residues: CASSPDRGEQFF.